There are a few counts of the clone carrying this TCR beta chain. This specimen comes from a study of molecular identifiers for immune sequencing clone quantification. Germline CDR1 GTSNPN, CDR2 SVGIG (reference sequence). The length of the CDR3 is 17 residues. V lost 6 bases, J lost 0 bases, and 20 bases lay in between. TCRdb independently ran MiXCR on the PCR reads; one entry per CDR3 protein. The repertoire holds about 640,000 distinct CDR3 sequences, with 15% to 20% as singletons. V gene TRBV30 combines with J gene TRBJ1-4, with D tentatively TRBD1 (6 bases). The origin of this receptor is a human donor in good health. Some libraries in this study had Jurkat cell RNA spiked in. Specimen: naive CD8+ T cells from blood, with Jurkat cell RNA spiked in. Indicated subset: FACS-sorted CD8+CD4-CCR7+CD45RA+ naive T cells. The CDR3 nucleotides are TGTGCCTGCCGGGGCAGGGGAAGTATTGCAACTAATGAAAAACTGTTTTTT. Its protein product is CACRGRGSIATNEKLFF.